The rows below give T cell receptor beta chains drawn from one sample of a study of T-cell reconstitution after alpha-beta-depleted transplantation in children. MiXCR was run by TCRdb on the PCR reads, yielding one entry per CDR3 protein. The sample contains 300,000 to 400,000 distinct CDR3 sequences, roughly 15% of which appear only once. The sequences come from PBMCs, mostly from graft donor cells, collected 360 days after TCRalphabeta/CD19-depleted stem cell transplant. These receptor sequences come from a male patient between 2 and 15 years old who had a stem cell transplant for acute lymphoblastic leukemia, so the T cells may come from the graft donor. CDR3s include the opening cysteine and the closing phenylalanine or tryptophan. The D gene is left open where the match is weak. Size is omitted from some rows. Given values are once, few, many or a class for expanded clones.

abundance	v_gene	d_gene	j_gene	CDR3aa	CDR3nt
few	TRBV4-2	-	TRBJ2-1	CASSPRDRIRYNEQFF	TGTGCCAGCAGCCCCAGGGACCGGATAAGGTACAATGAGCAGTTCTTC
-	TRBV21-1	-	TRBJ2-3	CASSKGQGWPDTQYF	TGTGCCAGCAGCAAAGGTCAGGGATGGCCAGATACGCAGTATTTT
few	TRBV10-1	TRBD2	TRBJ2-2	CASSVAGELNTGELFF	TGCGCCAGCAGTGTAGCGGGAGAGCTAAACACCGGGGAGCTGTTTTTT
many	TRBV10-3	TRBD2	TRBJ2-1	CASGTSAYNEQFF	TGTGCCTCCGGGACTAGCGCCTACAATGAGCAGTTCTTC
-	TRBV4-1	-	TRBJ1-6	CASSQGVAYYNSPLHF	TGCGCCAGCAGCCAAGGCGTTGCCTACTATAATTCACCCCTCCACTTT
-	TRBV20-1	-	TRBJ2-5	CSARGLRGKTQYF	TGCAGTGCTAGGGGGCTGCGCGGCAAGACCCAGTACTTC
many	TRBV5-5	TRBD1	TRBJ2-3	CASSPLQGADTQYF	TGTGCCAGCAGCCCACTTCAGGGGGCAGATACGCAGTATTTT
many	TRBV9	-	TRBJ2-7	CASSVYGSSYEQYF	TGTGCCAGCAGCGTATACGGGAGTAGCTACGAGCAGTACTTC
few	TRBV7-2	-	TRBJ1-1	CASSPSLGPNTEAFF	TGTGCCAGCAGCCCTAGTTTAGGACCGAACACTGAAGCTTTCTTT
many	TRBV5-1	-	TRBJ2-3	CASSLEGSTDTQYF	TGCGCCAGCAGCTTGGAGGGGAGCACAGATACGCAGTATTTT
-	TRBV12-3/TRBV12-4	-	TRBJ2-7	CASSFLPQGGMYF	TGTGCCAGCAGTTTTCTCCCTCAGGGGGGTATGTACTTC
few	TRBV10-1	-	TRBJ2-3	CASSEYGAEDTQYF	TGCGCCAGCAGTGAGTATGGGGCCGAAGATACGCAGTATTTT
-	TRBV15	-	TRBJ2-1	CATSRRPVGDVIYEQFF	TGTGCCACCAGCAGACGCCCCGTGGGAGATGTTATCTATGAGCAGTTCTTC
few	TRBV10-3	-	TRBJ2-7	CAISDWQGPYEQYF	TGTGCCATCAGTGATTGGCAGGGGCCGTACGAGCAGTACTTC
few	TRBV29-1	-	TRBJ2-7	CSVVAGAPYEQYF	TGCAGCGTTGTCGCAGGGGCGCCCTACGAGCAGTACTTC
-	TRBV20-1	-	TRBJ2-5	CSARDAARGTQYF	TGCAGTGCTAGAGACGCAGCCCGGGGGACCCAGTACTTC
-	TRBV6-2/TRBV6-3	-	TRBJ1-1	CASSYDNLRSLLVGNTEAFF	TGTGCCAGCAGTTATGACAATTTACGCTCTTTACTGGTAGGGAACACTGAAGCTTTCTTT
-	TRBV10-3	TRBD1	TRBJ2-7	CAISVWAPGQAAYEQYF	TGTGCCATCAGTGTTTGGGCGCCTGGACAGGCGGCCTACGAGCAGTACTTC
many	TRBV28	-	TRBJ2-4	CASSFTAPNIQYF	TGTGCCAGCAGTTTTACAGCGCCGAACATTCAGTACTTC
-	TRBV5-1	-	TRBJ2-3	CASSLANTDTQYF	TGCGCCAGCAGCTTGGCTAATACAGATACGCAGTATTTT
many	TRBV28	-	TRBJ1-2	CASSLAVRNYGYTF	TGTGCCAGCAGTTTAGCGGTCAGGAACTATGGCTACACCTTC
many	TRBV12-3/TRBV12-4	-	TRBJ2-1	CASSPPSPLGRNEQFF	TGTGCCAGCAGTCCCCCGTCCCCCCTAGGGAGGAATGAGCAGTTCTTC
many	TRBV4-2	TRBD2	TRBJ2-5	CASSLSGTRQALYQETQYF	TGTGCCAGCAGCCTCTCCGGGACTAGACAAGCTCTGTACCAAGAGACCCAGTACTTC
-	TRBV6-6	-	TRBJ2-3	CASSYSLDTQYF	TGTGCCAGCAGTTACTCTCTGGATACGCAGTATTTT
-	TRBV4-1	TRBD1	TRBJ2-6	CASSRGQGESSGANVLTF	TGCGCCAGCAGCCGGGGACAGGGTGAGTCCTCTGGGGCCAACGTCCTGACTTTC
-	TRBV2	-	TRBJ2-5	CASLMGARQTQYF	TGTGCCAGCCTGATGGGGGCCAGGCAGACCCAGTACTTC
few	TRBV7-8	-	TRBJ2-1	CASSLIRQGSYNEQFF	TGTGCCAGCAGCTTGATTAGGCAGGGGTCTTACAATGAGCAGTTCTTC
many	TRBV5-1	-	TRBJ1-4	CASSLQGVNEKLFF	TGCGCCAGCAGCTTGCAGGGTGTAAATGAAAAACTGTTTTTT
few	TRBV28	-	TRBJ2-7	CASSPLGPRVYEQYF	TGTGCCAGCAGTCCACTAGGTCCCCGGGTCTACGAGCAGTACTTC